This entry lists 6 T cell receptor beta chains sequenced from one sample in a study of blood T cell repertoires in COVID-19. Data came from immunoSEQ multiplex PCR; TCRdb stores just in-frame clones and leaves some out. The top ten clones hold approximately 1% of a sample with around 300,000 clones, roughly 90% of them seen once. Sequencing used PBMCs or T cells enriched from blood (not recorded which). Every receptor here comes from a woman in her twenties or thirties who had recovered from COVID-19.

The chain recombines TRBV24-1 with TRBJ1-2; a possible D gene is TRBD1 (6 bases). Between the trimmed V and J ends, which lost 4 bases and 8 bases, there was a span of 16 bases. This CDR3 has 14 amino acids. CDR1 is KGHDR and CDR2 is SFDVKD in the germline V gene. This chain's CDR3 is CATSDPRTASGYTF. As DNA, the CDR3 is TGTGCCACCAGTGACCCGAGGACAGCGTCAGGCTACACCTTC.

The J gene is TRBJ2-1, the V gene TRBV5-1; D unresolved. The germline V gene has CDR1 SGHRS and CDR2 YFSETQ. Trimming removed 4 bases from V and 9 bases from J, with 11 bases in between. CDR3 length: 12 amino acids. CDR3 DNA sequence: TGCGCCAGCAGCACCTATAGATCTGAGCAGTTCTTC. This encodes CASSTYRSEQFF.

The gene calls are TRBV9 and TRBJ2-5; the match to TRBD2 covers 10 bases. CDR1 and CDR2 from the germline V gene are SGDLS and YYNGEE. This CDR3 has 16 amino acids. Trimming cost V 0 bases and J 5 bases; bases outside gene matches: 7. CDR3 amino acids: CASSVVSGGAQETQYF. Here the CDR3 DNA reads TGTGCCAGCAGCGTAGTGAGCGGGGGGGCTCAGGAGACCCAGTACTTC.

About this clone itself: Compared with germline, one end of the junction differs, possibly owing to a read error. The chain is built from TRBV7-8 and TRBJ1-2; possible D gene TRBD1, 5 bases. The germline V gene has CDR1 SGHVS and CDR2 FQNEAQ. The CDR3 spans 16 residues. The CDR3 protein is CASRLGASESNYGYTF. In DNA, the CDR3 is TGTGCCAGCAGGTTAGGGGCTTCGGAATCCAACTATGGCTACACCTTC.

The chain uses TRBV30 and TRBJ1-1, with 10 nucleotides matching TRBD1. Germline V gives CDR1 GTSNPN, CDR2 SVGIG (reference sequence). The CDR3 spans 11 residues. Trimming removed 8 bases from V and 5 bases from J; junction bases left unmatched: 2. CDR3: CAGDRGTEAFF. The CDR3 region has the DNA TGTGCCGGGGACAGGGGAACTGAAGCTTTCTTT.

This chain connects TRBV18 to TRBJ1-2, with TRBD1 matching 7 bases. Per germline, CDR1 KGHSH and CDR2 LQKENI. The CDR3 sequence is 15 residues long. Losses at the gene ends were 0 bases for V and 2 bases for J; bases not matched to a gene: 3. The CDR3 nucleotides are TGTGCCAGCTCACCACCGGGGACAGAAAACTATGGCTACACCTTC. Translation gives CASSPPGTENYGYTF. The full variable domain, with the rest looked up from reference TRBV18 and TRBJ1-2, is NAGVMQNPRHLVRRRGQEARLRCSPMKGHSHVYWYRQLPEEGLKFMVYLQKENIIDESGMPKERFSAEFPKEGPSILRIQQVVRGDSAAYFCASSPPGTENYGYTFGSGTRLTVV.